The 19 T cell receptor beta chains below were found in one sample sequenced in a study of kidney transplant recipient with SARS-CoV-2 infection. TCRdb re-analysed the reads in MiXCR, keeping a single row per CDR3 protein. The top ten hold 6% to 8.5% of the sample, which has fewer than 250,000 distinct CDR3 sequences, less than 35% seen once. Sequenced material: a blood sample, taken at baseline and between days 110 and 120 from a kidney transplant recipient. Every receptor here comes from a male patient between 25 and 39 years old who had COVID-19 and was a kidney transplant recipient. Some T cells here may be from the graft donor.

CDR3 residues: CASSVAHPISGLTGELFF. The CDR3 nucleotides read TGTGCCAGCAGCGTGGCGCATCCCATTTCAGGCTTGACCGGGGAGCTGTTTTTT. The V call is TRBV3-1, the J call TRBJ2-2; no clear D. This CDR3 has 18 amino acids. In germline, CDR1 is LGHDT, CDR2 YNNKEL (reference sequence). V dropped 5 bases and J dropped 5 bases, with 24 bases sitting between them.

The V and J genes are TRBV6-1 and TRBJ2-5; D uncertain. V gave up 6 bases and J gave up 4 bases, with 9 bases separating them. The germline gives CDR1 MNHNS, CDR2 SASEGT. CDR3 length equals 12 residues. The CDR3 region has the DNA TGTGCCAGCAGCAGACCTGGAGAGACCCAGTACTTC. Translated: CASSRPGETQYF.

This clonotype was counted at least ten times. Here the CDR3 reads CASSQDRRHPNTEAFF. The CDR3 DNA reads as TGCGCCAGCAGCCAAGATCGTCGACACCCGAACACTGAAGCTTTCTTT. The rearrangement uses TRBV4-3 and TRBJ1-1; D gene uncertain. V lost 0 bases and J lost 1, with 12 bases in between. Germline loops: CDR1 LGHNA, CDR2 YSLEER. The CDR3 is 16 amino acids.

This clonotype was seen ten or more times. V and J are TRBV12-3 or TRBV12-4 and TRBJ2-3; D might be TRBD2 (5 bases). Between the trimmed V and J ends, which lost 5 bases and 6 bases, there was a span of 12 bases. CDR3 length: 13 residues. CDR3 region: CASSPRSGDTQYF. In DNA, the CDR3 is TGTGCCAGCAGTCCCCGGTCGGGGGATACGCAGTATTTT.

This clonotype has a count of ten or more. CDR3 nucleotides: TGTGCCAGCAGTTTAAGGGCCCATGGCTACACCTTC. Its protein product is CASSLRAHGYTF. The chain employs TRBV28 and TRBJ1-2, with no clear D. Trimming cost V 2 bases and J 6 bases, with 7 bases left between them. Germline V gives CDR1 MDHEN, CDR2 SYDVKM. This CDR3 is 12 amino acids long.

A word on this clonotype: A much larger clone is a single base away; this may be a read error. This sequence joins TRBV6-5 and TRBJ2-2, with 15 bases that match TRBD2. The germline V gene has CDR1 MNHEY and CDR2 SVGAGI. The CDR3 consists of 17 residues. With 6 bases clipped from V and 7 bases from J, the junction kept 9 bases outside the gene matches. The CDR3 here is CASSPGLAGGHSGELFF. The CDR3 DNA follows: TGTGCCAGCAGCCCCGGACTAGCGGGGGGGCATAGCGGGGAGCTGTTTTTT.

A note on this clonotype: A read error may explain this, as a much larger clone is one base away. V gene TRBV12-3 or TRBV12-4 combines with J gene TRBJ1-2; D unresolved. V was trimmed by 4 bases and J by 4 bases, leaving 22 bases between them. The CDR3 runs to 17 residues. CDR3 coding DNA: TGTGCCAGCAGTTCCCAAACCACAGTAGGAAAGACCTATGGCTACACCTTC. Protein product: CASSSQTTVGKTYGYTF.

This clonotype appeared a few times. This sequence joins TRBV4-2 and TRBJ2-1; 7 nucleotides agree with TRBD1. V lost 0 bases and J lost 3; bases outside the gene matches: 20. Looked up from germline, CDR1 is LGHNA and CDR2 is YNFKEQ. CDR3 length: 21 amino acids. The CDR3 protein is CASSQEFAGQEFELFYNEQFF. CDR3 bases: TGTGCCAGCAGCCAAGAGTTCGCTGGACAGGAGTTTGAGTTATTCTACAATGAGCAGTTCTTC.

This clonotype was recorded many times. The gene calls are TRBV3-1 and TRBJ1-2; D unclear. The V gene's germline CDR1 is LGHDT and CDR2 YNNKEL (reference sequence). There are 17 residues in the CDR3. The V end was cut by 5 bases, the J end by 4 bases, with 23 bases between. The CDR3 is CASSSIFTLRKTYGYTF. Here the CDR3 DNA reads TGTGCCAGCAGCTCCATTTTCACCCTTCGAAAGACCTATGGCTACACCTTC. Supplemented by reference TRBV3-1 and TRBJ1-2, the full variable domain reads DTAVSQTPKYLVTQMGNDKSIKCEQNLGHDTMYWYKQDSKKFLKIMFSYNNKELIINETVPNRFSPKSPDKAHLNLHINSLELGDSAVYFCASSSIFTLRKTYGYTFGSGTRLTVV.

In this sample, this clonotype turned up many times. This sequence joins TRBV7-2 and TRBJ2-2; 11 bases fit TRBD2. The CDR3 loop spans 16 amino acids. Germline CDR1 is SGHTA and CDR2 is FQGNSA. Germline trimming cut 1 base from V and 7 bases from J; bases unmatched to any gene: 5. The CDR3 nucleotides read TGTGCCAGCAGCTTAGTAGCGGGAGGGGGAAACGGGGAGCTGTTTTTT. Amino acid sequence: CASSLVAGGGNGELFF.

As regards this clonotype: A clone one base away is much larger, so this may be a read error. The chain couples TRBV7-2 to TRBJ2-1; 11 positions match TRBD2. The germline gives CDR1 SGHTA, CDR2 FQGNSA. V gave up 7 bases and J gave up 6 bases; unmatched junction bases: 11. This CDR3 spans 16 amino acids. The CDR3 DNA is TGTGCCAGCACCCGTAGCGGGGGGGAGGTCTGCAATGAGCAGTTCTTC. It yields the protein CASTRSGGEVCNEQFF.

Many counts were recorded for this clonotype. J is TRBJ1-3 and V is TRBV19; D unclear. Trimming took off 6 bases at V and 4 bases at J, with 7 bases between the two ends. Germline loops: CDR1 LNHDA, CDR2 SQIVND (reference sequence). The CDR3 loop spans 12 amino acids. CDR3: CASSFVGNTIYF. The DNA for the CDR3 is TGTGCCAGTAGCTTCGTGGGAAACACCATATATTTT.

The table lists this clonotype with many counts. The CDR3 DNA sequence: TGTGCCAGCATTACACAGGGATCACAGTCCTACGAGCAGTACTTC. Residues: CASITQGSQSYEQYF. The chain carries TRBV28 and TRBJ2-7, with D perhaps matching TRBD1 (6 bases). V was trimmed by 7 bases and J by 1 base, leaving 17 bases between them. The CDR3 is made up of 15 amino acids. Germline assignment: CDR1 MDHEN and CDR2 SYDVKM.

The chain joins TRBV15 to TRBJ2-1; possible D gene TRBD1, 5 bases. V was shortened by 1 base and J by 9 bases, with 19 bases between the two germline ends. The length of the CDR3 is 16 residues. Looked up from germline, CDR1 is LNHNV and CDR2 is YYDKDF (reference sequence). The CDR3 coding sequence is TGTGCCACCAGCAGAGGGGGAAGGCTAGACAGCAGTGAGCAGTTCTTC. Translated, it gives CATSRGGRLDSSEQFF.

This clonotype was detected ten times or more. The chain has TRBV13 and TRBJ2-3, with a tentative D call TRBD1 (5 bases). The CDR3 is 15 residues long. The V gene's germline CDR1 is PRHDT and CDR2 FYEKMQ (reference sequence). V lost 5 bases to trimming and J lost 6 bases, with 18 bases between them. The CDR3 DNA sequence: TGTGCCAGCAGCAGACCGACAAAAGGGGTCGATACGCAGTATTTT. Translating gives CASSRPTKGVDTQYF.

This clonotype was observed at least ten times. The chain uses TRBV4-2 and TRBJ1-2; no definite D call. Germline CDR1 LGHNA, CDR2 YNFKEQ. The length of the CDR3 is 14 residues. The V gene lost 0 bases and the J gene lost 8 bases, with 13 bases spanning the gap. CDR3 in DNA: TGTGCCAGCAGCCAAGAGACCAGCCGGCTAGGCTACACCTTC. Residues: CASSQETSRLGYTF.

As regards this clonotype: With only one base between it and a far larger clone, this is likely a read error. The CDR3 region is CASGLKQGGETQYF. The CDR3 DNA reads as TGTGCCAGCGGCCTAAAACAGGGGGGGGAGACCCAGTACTTC. This chain connects TRBV7-3 to TRBJ2-7, with D possibly TRBD1 on 8 matching bases. The J call may be incorrect, as the DNA end agrees better with TRBJ2-5. The CDR3 totals 14 residues. Germline V gives CDR1 SGHTA, CDR2 FQGTGA.

This clonotype showed up many times. The rearrangement links TRBV6-8 to TRBJ1-2; D remains unclear. The V end lost 5 bases, the J end lost 4 bases, and 23 bases lay between the germline ends. The CDR3 consists of 17 residues. From germline, CDR1 is MNHGY and CDR2 SAAAGT. For the CDR3, the DNA is TGTGCCAGCAGTCATTTGAAACGCTCTAGAAAGACCTATGGCTACACCTTC. Translation: CASSHLKRSRKTYGYTF.

In this sample, this clonotype turned up many times. DNA for the CDR3: TGTGCCAGTAGTTCCAGGGGTAGGGACCCCTACGAGCAGTACTTC. Its translation is CASSSRGRDPYEQYF. V gene TRBV19 combines with J gene TRBJ2-7, with TRBD1 as a possible D gene (6 bases). The CDR3 is 15 amino acids. V was trimmed by 5 bases and J by 2 bases, leaving 16 bases between them. CDR1 is LNHDA, CDR2 SQIVND, per germline (reference sequence).